This is a list of T cell receptor beta chains from one sample in a study of T-cell memory formation after mild COVID-19. TCRdb re-derived calls from the 5' RACE reads in MiXCR, one entry per CDR3 protein. The sample comprises hundreds of thousands of distinct CDR3 sequences, about 20% of which are singletons, and about 8.2% rests with the top ten. Material: PBMCs or a T cell subset sorted from them (not recorded which). All receptors come from an adult woman who had mild COVID-19 (a few samples of this study predate the infection). Cell type and time point are not known. Both conserved end residues are part of each CDR3. Fields, in order: V gene, clone size, J gene, D gene, CDR3 DNA, CDR3 protein. A D gene is named only where the DNA matches it firmly. Part of the rows lack a size; the others show once, few, many or a class for expanded clones.

>TRBV7-9|few|TRBJ2-7|TRBD2
TGTGCCAGCAGCCTCAGGACTAGCGGGAACGAGCAGTACTTC
CASSLRTSGNEQYF
>TRBV5-1|NA|TRBJ1-1|NA
TGCGCCAGCAGCTTGGAAGTGACCGCGGCCACTGAAGCTTTCTTT
CASSLEVTAATEAFF
>TRBV7-9|NA|TRBJ2-1|NA
TGTGCCAGCAGCTCAAGAGGGGACCCCCTATCCGGCAGTGAGCAGTTCTTC
CASSSRGDPLSGSEQFF
>TRBV11-2|NA|TRBJ2-3|NA
TGTGCCAGCAGCTTAGATTGGTCCAGCACAGATACGCAGTATTTT
CASSLDWSSTDTQYF
>TRBV12-3/TRBV12-4|NA|TRBJ1-1|NA
TGTGCCAGCAGCCCCCCCGGGGGGGTTACTGAAGCTTTCTTT
CASSPPGGVTEAFF
>TRBV24-1|few|TRBJ2-3|TRBD1
TGTGCCACCAGTTGGACAGGGGGGACAGATACGCAGTATTTT
CATSWTGGTDTQYF
>TRBV7-8|NA|TRBJ1-5|NA
TGTGCCAGCAGCTTAAACCCGAATCAGCCCCAGCATTTT
CASSLNPNQPQHF
>TRBV5-5|few|TRBJ2-3|TRBD2
TGTGCCAGCAGCGCCGGGACTAGCATCGCAGATACGCAGTATTTT
CASSAGTSIADTQYF
>TRBV6-1|few|TRBJ2-7|NA
TGTGCCAGCACGACGAGGGGGAGCTCCTACGAGCAGTACTTC
CASTTRGSSYEQYF
>TRBV7-8|few|TRBJ1-4|NA
TGTGCCAGCAGCCTGGACCGCAACGTCCATGAAAAACTGTTTTTT
CASSLDRNVHEKLFF
>TRBV12-3/TRBV12-4|NA|TRBJ2-7|TRBD1
TGTGCCAGCAGTCTAACAGAGGGGGCCGAGCAGTACTTC
CASSLTEGAEQYF
>TRBV20-1|NA|TRBJ1-2|TRBD1
TGCAGTGCTAGTAATCGACAGGGGGATTATGGCTACACCTTC
CSASNRQGDYGYTF
>TRBV15|NA|TRBJ2-7|NA
TGTGCCACCAGCAGAGAGCGGGCGGCCTCCTACGAGCAGTACTTC
CATSRERAASYEQYF
>TRBV5-6|NA|TRBJ1-1|TRBD1
TGTGCCAGCAGTCACGACAGGGGCAATGGAGCTTTCTTT
CASSHDRGNGAFF
>TRBV4-2|NA|TRBJ2-5|NA
TGTGCCAGCAGCCAAGATGTAGAAGAGACCCAGTACTTC
CASSQDVEETQYF
>TRBV6-1|NA|TRBJ2-6|NA
TGTGCCAGCAGGTTTGTCTCTGGGGCCAACGTCCTGACTTTC
CASRFVSGANVLTF
>TRBV5-1|NA|TRBJ2-2|NA
TGCGCCAGCAGGCCCCAGGGGAGGAACACCGGGGAGCTGTTTTTT
CASRPQGRNTGELFF
>TRBV12-3/TRBV12-4|NA|TRBJ1-2|NA
TGTGCCAGCAGTCCGCAGGGAGGGCACTATGGCTACACCTTC
CASSPQGGHYGYTF
>TRBV5-6|NA|TRBJ1-6|TRBD1
TGTGCCAGCAGCCGCAGACAGGGGGCATGGTCACCCCTCCACTTT
CASSRRQGAWSPLHF
>TRBV29-1|few|TRBJ1-2|TRBD1
TGCAGCGTTGAACCCCAGGGGGCTAACTATGGCTACACCTTC
CSVEPQGANYGYTF